This TCR beta chain was identified in a study of blood T cell repertoires in COVID-19. Study summary: Specimens from acute and convalescent COVID-19 originated in the United States, Italy and Spain. PBMCs, B-cell-depleted T cells, or T cells provided the cDNA or gDNA that made up the material.

The CDR3 consists of 15 residues. Germline CDR1 SNHLY, CDR2 FYNNEI. Trimming cost V 5 bases and J 1 base, with 14 bases left between them. As originally analysed: Reference gene primers were amplified, and this amplification served to estimate nucleated cell counts. Clones were read by immunoSEQ multiplex PCR, and TCRdb kept only the in-frame ones, dropping some. The V and J calls and clone size were taken over from that table, and D and trimming were inferred from the DNA. The sample contains approximately 60,000 clones, 70% to 90% of which appear only once. The TCR originated in a man in his fifties or sixties with active COVID-19. J is TRBJ2-5 and V is TRBV2, with a possible D match to TRBD1 (7 bases). Sequenced: peripheral blood. The CDR3 bases are TGTGCCAGCAGTCAGACAGGGACTGCCCAAGAGACCCAGTACTTC. Protein sequence: CASSQTGTAQETQYF.